A single sample gave rise to the 26 T cell receptor beta chains below, sequenced in a study of blood T cell repertoires in COVID-19. Produced via immunoSEQ multiplex PCR; TCRdb's table is partial and in-frame only. The data show 45,000 to 65,000 clones, with around 84% seen just once and less than 4.5% held by the top ten. The sequenced sample consisted of peripheral blood. These receptors were obtained from a man aged 80 or over with active COVID-19.

V usage is TRBV7-9 and J usage is TRBJ1-1; the D is unclear. The CDR3 runs 14 residues. The ends were cut back, 2 bases at V and 0 bases at J, with 7 bases in the middle. Germline CDR1 is SEHNR and CDR2 is FQNEAQ (reference sequence). In nucleotides, the CDR3 is TGTGCCAGCAGCTTAATCCAGGTGAACACTGAAGCTTTCTTT. As protein: CASSLIQVNTEAFF.

The chain employs TRBV18 and TRBJ2-7, with a possible D match to TRBD1 (6 bases). CDR1 and CDR2 from the germline V gene are KGHSH and LQKENI. The ends were cut back, 3 bases at V and 2 bases at J, with 20 bases in the middle. This CDR3 contains 17 residues. CDR3 residues: CASSPAGSRTEPYEQYF. The CDR3 nucleotides read TGTGCCAGCTCACCGGCCGGATCCCGGACAGAGCCCTACGAGCAGTACTTC.

The chain couples TRBV28 to TRBJ1-3; TRBD1 is a possible D gene (6 bases). CDR1 MDHEN and CDR2 SYDVKM come from the germline V gene. Trimming removed 3 bases at V and 1 base at J, with 13 bases between. The CDR3 loop spans 16 amino acids. In DNA form, the CDR3 reads TGTGCCAGCAGTTTGGGGGGGCGGATATCTGGAAACACCATATATTTT. It specifies CASSLGGRISGNTIYF.

The chain employs TRBV15 and TRBJ2-5; tentatively, D is TRBD1 (5 bases). The CDR3 runs to 15 residues. V gave up 1 base and J gave up 3 bases, with 12 bases separating them. Germline CDR1 reads LNHNV; CDR2 reads YYDKDF (reference sequence). CDR3 loop: CATSRGGRAEETQYF. Written as DNA, the CDR3 is TGTGCCACCAGCAGAGGAGGCAGGGCGGAAGAGACCCAGTACTTC. The whole variable domain, remainder taken from reference TRBV15 and TRBJ2-5, is DAMVIQNPRYQVTQFGKPVTLSCSQTLNHNVMYWYQQKSSQAPKLLFHYYDKDFNNEADTPDNFQSRRPNTSFCFLDIRSPGLGDTAMYLCATSRGGRAEETQYFGPGTRLLVL.

The CDR3, as DNA: TGTGCCAGCAGCCATTTCGCTAGCGGGGAGCAGTTCTTC. Translating gives CASSHFASGEQFF. The gene calls are TRBV3-1 (or the pseudogene TRBV3-2) and TRBJ2-1; 8 bases align to TRBD2. Germline CDR1 LGHDT, CDR2 YNNKEL (reference sequence). There are 13 residues in the CDR3. J gave up 10 bases and V 3 bases, and 5 bases lay outside the gene matches.

V usage is TRBV5-4 and J usage is TRBJ2-5; D is perhaps TRBD2 (6 bases). CDR1 and CDR2 (germline): SGHNT, YYREEE (reference sequence). This CDR3 is 15 amino acids long. Trimming left V 1 base short and J 0 bases short, with 10 bases between. Written as DNA, the CDR3 is TGTGCCAGCAGCTTGTTCGGGGGTTACCAAGAGACCCAGTACTTC. This gives the protein CASSLFGGYQETQYF.

CDR3 nucleotide sequence: TGTGCCAGCAGCTTAGGCCCTCCAACTAACAATGAGCAGTTCTTC. This codes for CASSLGPPTNNEQFF. The V call is TRBV11-3, the J call TRBJ2-1; no clear D gene. Trimming removed 1 base at V and 5 bases at J, with 12 bases between. The CDR3 totals 15 residues. CDR1 and CDR2 (germline): SGHNT, YENEEA. The full variable domain, with the rest looked up from reference TRBV11-3 and TRBJ2-1, is EAGVVQSPRYKIIEKKQPVAFWCNPISGHNTLYWYLQNLGQGPELLIRYENEEAVDDSQLPKDRFSAERLKGVDSTLKIQPAELGDSAVYLCASSLGPPTNNEQFFGPGTRLTVL.

The CDR3 reads CASSFGGEFDTQYF. CDR3 nucleotide sequence: TGTGCCAGCAGCTTTGGCGGCGAATTCGATACGCAGTATTTT. The chain recombines TRBV7-9 with TRBJ2-3; no firm D call. The length of the CDR3 is 14 residues. V dropped 3 bases and J dropped 6 bases, with 13 bases sitting between them. The germline CDR1 and CDR2 sequences are SEHNR and FQNEAQ (reference sequence).

The chain carries TRBV7-3 and TRBJ2-3; 7 bases match TRBD1. After removal of 5 bases from V and 2 bases from J, the junction contained 4 bases not matched to a gene. The CDR3 consists of 14 residues. CDR1 is SGHTA and CDR2 is FQGTGA in the germline V gene. The CDR3 nucleotides read TGTGCCAGCAGCATACAGGGGTACACAGATACGCAGTATTTT. This sequence encodes CASSIQGYTDTQYF.

V is TRBV6-5 and J is TRBJ1-1; tentatively, D is TRBD1 (5 bases). The CDR3 has 16 amino acids. Germline V gene sequence: CDR1 MNHEY, CDR2 SVGAGI. The V and J ends lost 4 bases and 3 bases respectively, with 18 bases between them. The CDR3 DNA reads as TGTGCCAGCAGTTCCAGGGAATCGTGGGTTCACACTGAAGCTTTCTTT. Its protein is CASSSRESWVHTEAFF.

The CDR3: CASSLIRSEAFF. The CDR3 region has the DNA TGTGCCAGCAGCTTGATCCGGAGTGAAGCTTTCTTT. The chain joins TRBV5-5 to TRBJ1-1; D not certain. V gave up 1 base and J gave up 7 bases, with 8 bases separating them. The CDR3 has 12 residues. Germline lookup yields CDR1 SGHKS and CDR2 YYEKEE (reference sequence).

V is TRBV5-1 and J is TRBJ2-3; D may be TRBD2 (5 bases). There are 17 residues in the CDR3. CDR1 is SGHRS and CDR2 is YFSETQ in the germline V gene. V lost 2 bases and J lost 0, with 16 bases in between. CDR3 amino acids: CASSFGPERGSTDTQYF. The CDR3 DNA reads as TGCGCCAGCAGCTTCGGACCCGAACGGGGAAGCACAGATACGCAGTATTTT.

This chain uses TRBV27 with TRBJ2-1; 9 bases are shared with TRBD2. Germline lookup yields CDR1 MNHEY and CDR2 SMNVEV (reference sequence). The CDR3 consists of 16 residues. With V trimmed by 5 bases and J by 5 bases, 10 bases remained unmatched. CDR3 protein: CASSADLAGGNNEQFF. CDR3 DNA: TGTGCCAGCAGTGCCGATTTGGCGGGAGGGAACAATGAGCAGTTCTTC.

The V call is TRBV28, the J call TRBJ2-7, with D possibly TRBD1 on 6 matching bases. With 7 bases removed from V and 6 bases from J, the gap between germline ends came to 16 bases. CDR1 MDHEN and CDR2 SYDVKM come from the germline V gene. The CDR3 totals 13 residues. The CDR3 sequence: CASNAGRGSEQYF. The CDR3 coding sequence is TGTGCCAGCAACGCGGGCAGGGGATCCGAGCAGTACTTC.

This chain links TRBV3-1 (or the pseudogene TRBV3-2) with TRBJ1-3; D gene uncertain. The CDR3 has 17 amino acids. The ends were cut back, 6 bases at V and 7 bases at J, with 25 bases in the middle. Per the germline V gene, CDR1 is LGHDT and CDR2 is YNNKEL (reference sequence). The DNA of the CDR3 is TGTGCCAGCAGACGTCACAAAACCCCAGGTTACTTGAACACCATATATTTT. Protein: CASRRHKTPGYLNTIYF.

This chain links TRBV19 with TRBJ2-3; the match to TRBD2 covers 7 bases. This CDR3 is built from 14 residues. Germline lookup yields CDR1 LNHDA and CDR2 SQIVND (reference sequence). J gave up 4 bases and V 4 bases, and 5 bases lay outside the gene matches. This CDR3 reads CASSRTRRADTQYF. CDR3 coding DNA: TGTGCCAGTAGTAGGACTAGGCGGGCAGATACGCAGTATTTT.

This chain joins TRBV24-1 and TRBJ2-3, with TRBD1 identical over 7 bases. The CDR3 is 14 residues long. V lost 5 bases to trimming and J lost 1 base; unmatched junction nucleotides: 2. The germline V gene encodes CDR1 KGHDR and CDR2 SFDVKD. CDR3 sequence (DNA): TGTGCCACCAGTGTTACAGGGGGCACAGATACGCAGTATTTT. Translating it yields CATSVTGGTDTQYF.

This chain connects TRBV21-1 to TRBJ2-7; TRBD1 was called by the table and not checked on the DNA. TRBV21-1 is noted as a pseudogene. The CDR3 has 17 residues. In nucleotides, the CDR3 is TGTGCCAGCATCCCCCCTTTGGGGACAAGATGCGACTACGAGCAGTACTTC. It yields the protein CASIPPLGTRCDYEQYF.

This clone has more than one count but fewer than ten. V gene TRBV2 combines with J gene TRBJ2-7; a weak D match, TRBD2 (6 bases). V was clipped by 3 bases and J by 3 bases, with 18 bases between them. Germline loops: CDR1 SNHLY, CDR2 FYNNEI. CDR3 size: 16 residues. This CDR3 is CASSELAGTDSYEQYF. The CDR3, as DNA: TGTGCCAGCAGTGAGCTCGCCGGGACTGATAGCTACGAGCAGTACTTC.

The gene calls are TRBV19 and TRBJ2-3; TRBD2 matches 7 bases. With V trimmed by 1 base and J by 15 bases, 7 bases remained unmatched. CDR3 length: 12 residues. Germline V gene data show CDR1 as LNHDA and CDR2 as SQIVND (reference sequence). In DNA form, the CDR3 reads TGTGCCAGTAGTATAGTTGGGCGGGAGAACTATTTT. Encoded protein: CASSIVGRENYF.

The V and J genes are TRBV24-1 and TRBJ2-1; 7 bases are a match to TRBD1. J lost 7 bases, V lost 2 bases, and 7 bases had no gene match. In germline, CDR1 is KGHDR, CDR2 SFDVKD. The CDR3 is 15 residues long. The DNA for the CDR3 is TGTGCCACCAGTGATTCAGGGGGACCAAGGAATGAGCAGTTCTTC. Protein product: CATSDSGGPRNEQFF.

The V gene is TRBV7-2, the J gene TRBJ2-3, with D maybe TRBD2 (5 bases). With 0 bases removed from V and 3 bases from J, the gap between germline ends came to 7 bases. This CDR3 has 14 amino acids. Germline CDR1 is SGHTA and CDR2 is FQGNSA. The CDR3 nucleotides are TGTGCCAGCAGCTTAGCGACGGGAACAGATACGCAGTATTTT. Its protein product is CASSLATGTDTQYF.

The chain has TRBV5-4 and TRBJ2-1, with TRBD2 identical over 8 bases. From germline, CDR1 is SGHNT and CDR2 YYREEE (reference sequence). V shed 6 bases, J shed 3 bases, and the junction held 11 bases outside the gene matches. This CDR3 is built from 16 residues. The CDR3 sequence: CASTAGLEVSYNEQFF. The CDR3 DNA reads TGTGCCAGCACCGCGGGACTAGAGGTTAGCTACAATGAGCAGTTCTTC.

This clone was found once. The chain is built from TRBV9 and TRBJ2-5; D is undetermined. The CDR3 sequence is 14 residues long. CDR1 is SGDLS, CDR2 YYNGEE, per germline. V gave up 0 bases and J gave up 1 base, with 7 bases separating them. For the CDR3, the DNA is TGTGCCAGCAGCGTAGATACGAGCCAAGAGACCCAGTACTTC. This encodes CASSVDTSQETQYF.

The rearrangement links TRBV20-1 to TRBJ2-7; no clear D gene. Trimming removed 6 bases at V and 6 bases at J, with 12 bases between. The germline CDR1 and CDR2 sequences are DFQATT and SNEGSKA (reference sequence). This CDR3 is built from 11 residues. CDR3 loop: CSADRHIEQYF. In DNA form, the CDR3 reads TGCAGTGCCGACCGACATATCGAGCAGTACTTC.

The chain carries TRBV14 and TRBJ2-2; the D gene is possibly TRBD1 (6 bases). The germline V gene encodes CDR1 SGHDN and CDR2 FVKESK. The CDR3 has 14 amino acids. The V and J ends lost 8 bases and 5 bases respectively, with 15 bases between them. This chain's CDR3 is CASRDPGETGELFF. The CDR3 DNA reads as TGTGCCAGCCGTGACCCAGGGGAAACCGGGGAGCTGTTTTTT. The full variable domain, completed using reference TRBV14 and TRBJ2-2, is EAGVTQFPSHSVIEKGQTVTLRCDPISGHDNLYWYRRVMGKEIKFLLHFVKESKQDESGMPNNRFLAERTGGTYSTLKVQPAELEDSGVYFCASRDPGETGELFFGEGSRLTVL.